This T cell receptor (beta chain) appears in the sequencing data of a study of blood T cells in healthy people across ages. Study-level background: The template switching approach captured approximately one barcoded beta molecule for every two T cells.

Next came a second PCR, run for about 7 to 11 cycles, which used a sample-barcoded 5' primer along with a J-beta primer mix. From the 5' RACE reads, TCRdb called clonotypes with MiXCR, one entry per CDR3 protein. In the table there are approximately 1.5 million distinct CDR3 sequences, around 40% of which are singletons. The CDR3 totals 15 residues. CDR1 and CDR2 from the germline V gene are MGHRA and YSYEKL. Trimming took 4 bases from V and 5 from J, leaving 16 bases between them. Only a few counts were recorded for this clonotype. No antigen is known for it. Study-wide points: Possibly, changes in expanded clonotypes were confounded because donor CMV status was unknown.

The TCR originated in a woman aged 18-29 years in good health. The sequencing input was blood. This chain uses TRBV4-1 with TRBJ2-3; no clear D gene. The CDR3 here is CASSPQASPGDTQYF. In DNA form, the CDR3 reads TGCGCCAGCAGCCCCCAGGCGTCCCCCGGAGATACGCAGTATTTT.